This TCR beta chain was obtained from a study of control samples from healthy donors and cancer patients. From germline, CDR1 is LGHDT and CDR2 YNNKEL (reference sequence). Trimming took 8 bases from V and 5 from J; bases not matched to a gene: 7. The CDR3 is made up of 13 amino acids. TCRdb's table, derived via immunoSEQ multiplex PCR, lists solely in-frame clones and lacks some. The data show 190,000 or so clones, over 80% seen once. The sequenced material came from blood. The genes are TRBV3-1 (or the pseudogene TRBV3-2) and TRBJ2-5; 8 positions match TRBD2. The TCR was taken from a man aged 18-30 years in good health. CDR3 nucleotide sequence: TGTGCCAGCGGTCGTAGCGGGGAGGAGACCCAGTACTTC. It encodes CASGRSGEETQYF.